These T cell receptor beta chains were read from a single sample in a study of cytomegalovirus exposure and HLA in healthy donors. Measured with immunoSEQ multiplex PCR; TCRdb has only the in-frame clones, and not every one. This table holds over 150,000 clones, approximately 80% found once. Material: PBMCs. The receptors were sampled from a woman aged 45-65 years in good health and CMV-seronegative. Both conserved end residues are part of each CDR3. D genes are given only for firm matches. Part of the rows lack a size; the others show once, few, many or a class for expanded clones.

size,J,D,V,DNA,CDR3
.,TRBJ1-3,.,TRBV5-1,TGCGCCAGCAGCACATCACAGGATTTTGGAAACACCATATATTTT,CASSTSQDFGNTIYF
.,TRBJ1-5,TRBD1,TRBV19,TGTGCCAGTAACCGGGACAGCCGCAATCAGCCCCAGCATTTT,CASNRDSRNQPQHF
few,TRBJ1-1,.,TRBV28,TGTGCCAGCGGTCACGGACTCGTTGAAGCTTTCTTT,CASGHGLVEAFF
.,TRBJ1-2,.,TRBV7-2,TGTGCCAGCAGCCTCATCAGTAACTATGGCTACACCTTC,CASSLISNYGYTF
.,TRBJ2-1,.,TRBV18,TGTGCCAGCTCACCACGAGGGTCCACCTACAATGAGCAGTTCTTC,CASSPRGSTYNEQFF
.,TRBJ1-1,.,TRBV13,TGTGCCAGCGGTACTACGTTCACTGAAGCTTTCTTT,CASGTTFTEAFF
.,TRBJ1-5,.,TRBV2,TGTGCCAGCACTGGGGCAAATAGCAATCAGCCCCAGCATTTT,CASTGANSNQPQHF
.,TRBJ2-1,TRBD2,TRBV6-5,TGTGCCAGCAGTTATAGTAGCGGGACCTACAATGAGCAGTTCTTC,CASSYSSGTYNEQFF
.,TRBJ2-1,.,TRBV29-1,TGCAGCGTAAGCAACAGGACCATCTACAATGAGCAGTTCTTC,CSVSNRTIYNEQFF
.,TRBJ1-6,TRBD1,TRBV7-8,TGTGCCAGCAGCCCCGGGACAGGGGCTTCACCCCTCCACTTT,CASSPGTGASPLHF
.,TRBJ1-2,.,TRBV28,TGTGCCAGCAGTTTGGGCCTTCGGGCAGGGCGGCAGTTAAACTATGGCTACACCTTC,CASSLGLRAGRQLNYGYTF
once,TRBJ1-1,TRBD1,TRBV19,TGTGCCAGTAGTATTAAGGGACAGGGAAACACTGAAGCTTTCTTT,CASSIKGQGNTEAFF
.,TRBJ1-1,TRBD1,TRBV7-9,TGTGCCAGCAGAGCGACAGGGGGCATCTCTGAAGCTTTCTTT,CASRATGGISEAFF
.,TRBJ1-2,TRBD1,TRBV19,TGTGCCAGTAGTATTCTGGCAGGGGGCAGGTCTTATGGCTACACCTTC,CASSILAGGRSYGYTF
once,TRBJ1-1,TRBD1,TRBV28,TGTGCCAGCAGTCCGACCGGACAGGGCCGGGGCACTGAAGCTTTCTTT,CASSPTGQGRGTEAFF
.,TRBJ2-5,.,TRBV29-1,TGCAGCGTTGAAGATCGAGGCCGGGGGGAGACCCAGTACTTC,CSVEDRGRGETQYF
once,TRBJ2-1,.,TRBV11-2,TGTGCCAGCAGCTCACCAGGGGGGTCCTACAATGAGCAGTTCTTC,CASSSPGGSYNEQFF
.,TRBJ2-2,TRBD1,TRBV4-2,TGTGCCAGCAGCCAAGCTACAGGGGTTGGGGAGCTGTTTTTT,CASSQATGVGELFF
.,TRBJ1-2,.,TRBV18,TGTGCCAGCTCATCCGACAGGAATGGCTACACCTTC,CASSSDRNGYTF
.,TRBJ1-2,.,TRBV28,TGTGCCAGTGAGGACTTACTGGGCGACCCACCAATACTCTATGGCTACACCTTC,CASEDLLGDPPILYGYTF
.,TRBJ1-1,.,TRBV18,TGTGCCAGCTCACCCGGACAGCTTGAAGCTTTCTTT,CASSPGQLEAFF
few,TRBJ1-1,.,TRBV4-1,TGCGCCAGCAGCGTCGGGGGGATGAACACTGAAGCTTTCTTT,CASSVGGMNTEAFF
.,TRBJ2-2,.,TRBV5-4,TGTGCCAGCAGCTTGGGTCAGGACACCGGGGAGCTGTTTTTT,CASSLGQDTGELFF
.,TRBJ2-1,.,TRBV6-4,TGTGCCAGCAGTGACGGAATCTCAGGCTTCTTC,CASSDGISGFF
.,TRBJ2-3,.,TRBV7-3,TGTGCCAGCAGCATAAAATGGGACACCTTCACAGATACGCAGTATTTT,CASSIKWDTFTDTQYF
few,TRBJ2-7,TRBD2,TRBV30,TGTGCCTGGAGTTTCGGGACTAGCGGGAGTTGCGAGCAGTACTTC,CAWSFGTSGSCEQYF
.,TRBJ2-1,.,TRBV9,TGTGCCAGCAGCGTAGTACTAAACAATGAGCAGTTCTTC,CASSVVLNNEQFF
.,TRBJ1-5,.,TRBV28,TGTGCCAGCAGCTTTCCAGGGTATAGCAATCAGCCCCAGCATTTT,CASSFPGYSNQPQHF